This T cell receptor (beta chain) was recorded in a study of control samples from healthy donors and cancer patients. Looked up from germline, CDR1 is SNHLY and CDR2 is FYNNEI. The CDR3 has 13 residues. Trimming pared 0 bases from V and 6 bases from J, leaving 9 bases between. Assay: immunoSEQ multiplex PCR; the TCRdb copy retains only in-frame clones and omits some. The repertoire consists of 120,000 or so clones, with over 75% occurring once and the leading ten covering over 7.5%. This TCR was sampled from a man aged 40-49 years in good health. The chain employs TRBV2 and TRBJ2-7; D uncertain. Sequences were obtained from blood. In nucleotides, the CDR3 is TGTGCCAGCAGTGAAGCCGGCTGGGGCGAGCAGTACTTC. This gives the protein CASSEAGWGEQYF. Full variable domain (rest looked up from reference TRBV2 and TRBJ2-7): EPEVTQTPSHQVTQMGQEVILRCVPISNHLYFYWYRQILGQKVEFLVSFYNNEISEKSEIFDDQFSVERPDGSNFTLKIRSTKLEDSAMYFCASSEAGWGEQYFGPGTRLTVT.